The subject of this entry is one TCR beta chain. The second PCR ran about 7 to 12 cycles with a sample-barcoded 5' primer and J-beta primers. Paired-end reads containing CDR3 totaled no fewer than 3 million for each sample. TCRdb recomputed calls from the 5' RACE reads with MiXCR, one row per CDR3 protein. The top ten clones hold about 4.1% of a sample with about 1.5 million distinct CDR3 sequences, roughly 43% of them seen once. This entry is derived from a study of blood T cells in healthy people across ages. CDR1 and CDR2 (germline): ENHRY, SYGVKD. V gave up 6 bases and J gave up 7 bases; unmatched junction bases: 11. The CDR3 contains 15 residues.

The sequence came from a woman aged 18-29 years in good health. Sequencing input: blood. This chain connects TRBV10-3 to TRBJ2-7, with 11 bases fitting TRBD1. The CDR3 region is CAIREGQGAVDEQYF. The CDR3 region has the DNA TGTGCCATCAGGGAAGGACAGGGGGCAGTGGATGAGCAGTACTTC.